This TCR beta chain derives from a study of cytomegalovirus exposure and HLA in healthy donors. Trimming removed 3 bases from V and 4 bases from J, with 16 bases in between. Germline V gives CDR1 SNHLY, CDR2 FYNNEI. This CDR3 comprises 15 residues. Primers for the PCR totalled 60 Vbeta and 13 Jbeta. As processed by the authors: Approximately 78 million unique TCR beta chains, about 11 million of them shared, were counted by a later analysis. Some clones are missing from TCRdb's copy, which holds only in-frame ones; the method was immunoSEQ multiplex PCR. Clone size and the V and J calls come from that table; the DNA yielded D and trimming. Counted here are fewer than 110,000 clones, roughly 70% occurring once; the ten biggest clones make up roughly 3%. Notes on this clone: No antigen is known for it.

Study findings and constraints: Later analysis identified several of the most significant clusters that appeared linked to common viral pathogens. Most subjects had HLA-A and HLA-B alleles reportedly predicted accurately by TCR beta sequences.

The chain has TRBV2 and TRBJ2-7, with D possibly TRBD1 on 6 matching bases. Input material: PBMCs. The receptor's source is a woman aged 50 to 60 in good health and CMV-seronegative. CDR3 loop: CASSDLGALGYEQYF. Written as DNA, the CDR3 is TGTGCCAGCAGTGATTTGGGGGCCCTCGGGTACGAGCAGTACTTC.